This T cell receptor beta chain emerged from a study of CD4 T cells in relation to SARS-CoV-2 and coronaviruses (dated by TCRdb to the early 2020s). As for the study more broadly: In the ViraFEST assay, PBMCs were cultured with antigen for under eleven days, after which TCR beta CDR3s were sequenced to identify clonal expansions specific to the antigen. An HIV-1 Nef peptide pool or a culture without peptide was used as the negative reference condition. Shared crossreactive spike epitopes were mapped to their HLA restriction using patient-derived lymphoblastoid cell lines. At the level of individual TCR clonotypes, the study measured memory CD4+ T cell crossreactivity between SARS-CoV-2 spike protein and common cold coronavirus spike proteins. The Adaptive Biotechnologies TCR-sequencing kit was used to sequence samples from a few pre-COVID donors and the naive versus memory experiments, whereas other data were Illumina-based. A different TCR-beta assay, based on Illumina, was used to sequence expansion assays from other donors in the study. Points the paper makes about the study in general: Small numbers of patients and of tested TCRs were a limitation of the study. Crossreactivity analysis centred on spike protein, so crossreactivity against other viral proteins was not assessed. Significantly weaker SARS-CoV-2-driven expansion was shown by crossreactive clones than by monoreactive clones, consistent with antigenic imprinting. Pre-pandemic and post-infection samples were not both contributed by any donor, so tracing of the source of pre-existing responses was limited. Memory CD4+ clonotypes crossrecognizing SARS-CoV-2 and at least one common cold coronavirus spike were found in 60% to 70% of donors.

This clone appeared a single time. Its antigen target is currently unknown. No base-level quality is on record; no much larger clone is a single base apart. To prepare the library, the immunoSEQ multiplex PCR assay was applied. The authors processed their data as follows. Preprocessing removed nonproductive sequences and CDR3s not starting with C, not ending with F or W, or shorter than 7 amino acids. Antigen-specific clonotypes were called with the MANAFEST web app on the basis of expansion relative to the reference and to other culture wells. To be counted as positive, a clone had to show significant expansion compared with the reference culture, at an FDR below 0.05, in 2 of 3 replicate wells. For a clone to be considered positive, significant expansion relative to all other tandem wells and an odds ratio above 5 were also required. After three terminal residues were trimmed from each end, CDR3 homology was quantified as pairwise Levenshtein distance using the stringdist R package. TCRdb obtained this table from immuneACCESS and retained in-frame rearrangements with V and J assigned. These tables miss some clones; where compared with another copy, unresolved V genes account for less than half of the shortfall, and the remainder is unexplained. V, J and clone size reflect that table, while D and trimming were determined from the DNA. Within this sample are over 25,000 clones, with 76% of them counted one time only. In total, the top ten clones hold approximately 14% of the sample.

CD4+ T cells from unexposed donors were collected before the COVID-19 pandemic (2011-2018). After approximately eleven days of culture, CD4+ T cells were isolated with the EasySep CD4+ T cell isolation kit. As far as cell numbers permitted, CD4+ T cells from unexposed donors were tested for reactivity against SARS-CoV-2 S and N as well as four spike pools from common cold coronaviruses. Two million PBMCs per well were cultured in IMDM with approximately 4.5% human AB serum and about 10 IU/ml IL-2. Half of the culture medium was replaced with fresh IL-2-containing medium on days 3 and 7. Triplicate replicate wells were generally used for each peptide culture condition. The leukapheresis product for the unexposed donors was obtained through commercial purchase. Ficoll-Paque PLUS gradient centrifugation was used to isolate PBMCs from either whole blood or leukapheresis product. The PBMCs went either fresh into the expansion assay or into cryopreservation at -140 degrees C. The QIAamp Micro DNA Kit was used to extract genomic DNA from the CD4+ T cells.

Per the germline V gene, KGHDR is the CDR1 and SFDVKD is the CDR2. The CDR3 contains 23 residues, cysteine and phenylalanine counted. The kept DNA is CDR3 alone, 69 bases in frame from the first base. Trimming costs V 5 bases and J 3 bases, and their ends lie 34 bases apart. Source material: CD4+ T cells from PBMCs, cultured in vitro. The clonotype originates from a human donor in good health. Recombination linked TRBV24-1 to TRBJ2-6; the D gene is not confidently resolved. The nucleotides are TGTGCCACCAGTGTGACGGCAGCAGTCTGCCCGCTCCATCATTTTTATGGGGCCAACGTCCTGACTTTC. It specifies CATSVTAAVCPLHHFYGANVLTF.